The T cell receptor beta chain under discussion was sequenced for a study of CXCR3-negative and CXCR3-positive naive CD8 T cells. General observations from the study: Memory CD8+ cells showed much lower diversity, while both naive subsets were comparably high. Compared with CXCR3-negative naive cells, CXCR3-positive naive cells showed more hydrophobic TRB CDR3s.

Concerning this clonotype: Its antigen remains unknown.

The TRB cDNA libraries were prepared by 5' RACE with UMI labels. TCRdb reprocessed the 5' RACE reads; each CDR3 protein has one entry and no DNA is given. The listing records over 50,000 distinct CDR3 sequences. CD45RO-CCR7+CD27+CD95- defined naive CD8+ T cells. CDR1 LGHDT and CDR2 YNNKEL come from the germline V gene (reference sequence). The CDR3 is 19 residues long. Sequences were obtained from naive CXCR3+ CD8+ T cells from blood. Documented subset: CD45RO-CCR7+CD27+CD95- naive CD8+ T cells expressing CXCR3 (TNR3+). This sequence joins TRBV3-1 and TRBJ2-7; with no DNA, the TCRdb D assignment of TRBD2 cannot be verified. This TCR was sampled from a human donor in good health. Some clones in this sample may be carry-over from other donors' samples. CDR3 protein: CASSQEMPIGTSEVYEQYF.